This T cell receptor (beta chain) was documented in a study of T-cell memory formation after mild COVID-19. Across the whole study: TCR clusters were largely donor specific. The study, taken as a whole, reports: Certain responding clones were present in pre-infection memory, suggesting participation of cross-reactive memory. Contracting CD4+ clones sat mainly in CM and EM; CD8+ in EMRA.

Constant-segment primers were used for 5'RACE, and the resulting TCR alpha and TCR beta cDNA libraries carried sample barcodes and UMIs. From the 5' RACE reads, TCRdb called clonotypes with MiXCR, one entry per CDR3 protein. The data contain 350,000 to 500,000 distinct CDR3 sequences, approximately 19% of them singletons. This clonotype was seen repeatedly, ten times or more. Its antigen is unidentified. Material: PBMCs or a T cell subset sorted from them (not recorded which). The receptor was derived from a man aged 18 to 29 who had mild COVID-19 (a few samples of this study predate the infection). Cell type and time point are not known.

CDR3 region: CASSPGLEADTQYF. CDR3 in DNA: TGCGCCAGCAGCCCGGGACTAGAGGCAGATACGCAGTATTTT. J is TRBJ2-3 and V is TRBV5-1, with 8 bases fitting TRBD2. This CDR3 region has 14 residues. V lost 4 bases to trimming and J lost 4 bases; unmatched junction nucleotides: 5. Germline V gene sequence: CDR1 SGHRS, CDR2 YFSETQ.